These 17 T cell receptor beta chains were sequenced from one sample in a study of blood T cell repertoires in COVID-19. The data were produced by immunoSEQ multiplex PCR, yet TCRdb's version contains in-frame clones alone and is incomplete. In the table there are 120,000 to 150,000 clones, roughly nine tenths of which are singletons. Sequences were obtained from peripheral blood. The receptors come from a woman in her sixties or seventies with active COVID-19.

V is TRBV20-1 and J is TRBJ2-7; D is uncertain. This CDR3 is 15 amino acids long. V shed 3 bases and J shed 4 bases, with 19 bases lying between them. From germline, CDR1 is DFQATT and CDR2 SNEGSKA (reference sequence). The DNA for the CDR3 is TGCAGTGCTAGTTATCCTACAGTATTAAAGTACGAGCAGTACTTC. Translated, it gives CSASYPTVLKYEQYF.

This rearrangement joins TRBV19 to TRBJ2-1; 9 positions match TRBD2. CDR3 length equals 15 residues. CDR1 LNHDA and CDR2 SQIVND come from the germline V gene (reference sequence). J was trimmed by 9 bases and V by 3 bases; bases with no gene match: 9. CDR3 coding DNA: TGTGCCAGTAGTATTCAGCTAGCGGGGTCAGGTGAGCAGTTCTTC. Its protein product is CASSIQLAGSGEQFF. Combining the CDR3 with reference TRBV19 and TRBJ2-1 gives the whole variable domain DGGITQSPKYLFRKEGQNVTLSCEQNLNHDAMYWYRQDPGQGLRLIYYSQIVNDFQKGDIAEGYSVSREKKESFPLTVTSAQKNPTAFYLCASSIQLAGSGEQFFGPGTRLTVL.

The chain carries TRBV12-5 and TRBJ2-5; D gene unclear. Per germline, CDR1 LGHNT and CDR2 FRNRAP. V dropped 5 bases and J dropped 7 bases, with 8 bases sitting between them. This CDR3 comprises 11 residues. CDR3 amino acids: CASGLRGTQYF. CDR3 bases: TGTGCTAGTGGTCTGCGCGGGACCCAGTACTTC.

This sequence joins TRBV5-1 and TRBJ1-4; D is unresolved. Germline V gives CDR1 SGHRS, CDR2 YFSETQ. V was shortened by 4 bases and J by 4 bases, with 17 bases between the two germline ends. This CDR3 has 16 residues. This CDR3 is CASSPWRVEGNEKLFF. The CDR3 nucleotides are TGCGCCAGCAGCCCATGGAGGGTAGAGGGTAATGAAAAACTGTTTTTT.

The rearrangement joins TRBV11-2 to TRBJ2-5, with a weak D call TRBD2 (5 bases). Germline V lookup: CDR1 SGHAT, CDR2 FQNNGV. Trimming pared 10 bases from V and 1 base from J, leaving 10 bases between. The CDR3 is made up of 12 amino acids. The CDR3 DNA reads TGTGCCACCGGCGGACTCCAAGAGACCCAGTACTTC. Translation: CATGGLQETQYF. Combining the CDR3 with reference TRBV11-2 and TRBJ2-5 gives the whole variable domain EAGVAQSPRYKIIEKRQSVAFWCNPISGHATLYWYQQILGQGPKLLIQFQNNGVVDDSQLPKDRFSAERLKGVDSTLKIQPAKLEDSAVYLCATGGLQETQYFGPGTRLLVL.

The CDR3 sequence: CASSQGTQSRDTQYF. Written as DNA, the CDR3 is TGTGCCAGCAGCCAAGGGACACAAAGCAGGGATACGCAGTATTTT. V is TRBV4-2 and J is TRBJ2-3; possibly TRBD1 for D (5 bases). Looked up from germline, CDR1 is LGHNA and CDR2 is YNFKEQ. V shed 1 base and J shed 6 bases, with 14 bases lying between them. CDR3 length: 15 amino acids.

Here the CDR3 reads CASSGAGTGATSSYNEQFF. In nucleotides, the CDR3 is TGTGCCAGCTCAGGAGCCGGGACAGGGGCAACTAGCTCCTACAATGAGCAGTTCTTC. The gene calls are TRBV18 and TRBJ2-1, with 10 bases identical to TRBD1. After removal of 5 bases from V and 0 bases from J, the junction contained 13 bases not matched to a gene. CDR3 length: 19 residues. The germline gives CDR1 KGHSH, CDR2 LQKENI.

The chain links TRBV11-2 to TRBJ2-7; TRBD2 matches 11 bases. Trimming at V came to 5 bases and at J to 1 base, leaving 4 bases not matched to a gene. Germline values: CDR1 SGHAT, CDR2 FQNNGV. This CDR3 contains 15 residues. This chain's CDR3 is CASSRSGRASYEQYF. For the CDR3, the DNA is TGTGCCAGCAGCCGTAGCGGGAGGGCATCCTACGAGCAGTACTTC.

The chain couples TRBV12-3 or TRBV12-4 to TRBJ2-1; 10 bases match TRBD2. The ends lost 10 bases at V and 10 bases at J; junction bases unmatched: 7. This CDR3 comprises 12 residues. In nucleotides, the CDR3 is TGTGCCACCTGGGTAGCGGGAGGCGAGCAGTTCTTC. Amino acid sequence: CATWVAGGEQFF.

This clone was observed a handful of times. V gene TRBV9 combines with J gene TRBJ1-5, with TRBD1 as a possible D gene (6 bases). This CDR3 comprises 15 residues. CDR1 and CDR2 from the germline V gene are SGDLS and YYNGEE. Between the trimmed V and J ends, which lost 3 bases and 1 base, there was a span of 11 bases. The CDR3 coding sequence is TGTGCCAGCAGCGCCGGGGGGCGGAGCAATCAGCCCCAGCATTTT. Its translation is CASSAGGRSNQPQHF. Together with reference TRBV9 and TRBJ1-5, the CDR3 gives the full variable domain: DSGVTQTPKHLITATGQRVTLRCSPRSGDLSVYWYQQSLDQGLQFLIQYYNGEERAKGNILERFSAQQFPDLHSELNLSSLELGDSALYFCASSAGGRSNQPQHFGDGTRLSIL.

The V and J genes are TRBV5-6 and TRBJ2-7, with 9 bases that match TRBD2. J lost 6 bases, V lost 4 bases, and 2 bases had no gene match. Per germline, CDR1 SGHDT and CDR2 YYEEEE. CDR3 length: 12 amino acids. The CDR3 DNA sequence: TGTGCCAGCAGCCCGGGACTAGCCGAGCAGTACTTC. Amino acids: CASSPGLAEQYF. The variable domain in full, with the rest retrieved from reference TRBV5-6 and TRBJ2-7, is DAGVTQSPTHLIKTRGQQVTLRCSPKSGHDTVSWYQQALGQGPQFIFQYYEEEERQRGNFPDRFSGHQFPNYSSELNVNALLLGDSALYLCASSPGLAEQYFGPGTRLTVT.

The chain combines TRBV9 with TRBJ2-3, with D tentatively TRBD2 (7 bases). CDR3 length equals 18 residues. The ends were cut back, 0 bases at V and 1 base at J, with 18 bases in the middle. Germline values: CDR1 SGDLS, CDR2 YYNGEE. The CDR3 region is CASSVGGGGWARTDTQYF. The CDR3 region has the DNA TGTGCCAGCAGCGTAGGGGGGGGCGGTTGGGCTCGCACAGATACGCAGTATTTT.

The V gene is TRBV27, the J gene TRBJ1-1; TRBD1 aligns across 9 bases. The CDR3 totals 15 residues. The ends lost 8 bases at V and 11 bases at J; junction bases unmatched: 18. Germline V lookup: CDR1 MNHEY, CDR2 SMNVEV (reference sequence). As DNA, the CDR3 is TGTGCCAGCCGAAAAACGACAGGGGGGACGTCAGAGGCTTTCTTT. This sequence encodes CASRKTTGGTSEAFF.

This rearrangement joins TRBV6-2 or TRBV6-3 to TRBJ1-1; no definite D call. This CDR3 has 16 residues. Germline V gene lookup returns CDR1 MNHEY and CDR2 SVGEGT. V lost 2 bases, J lost 0 bases, and 13 bases lay in between. CDR3 loop: CASSYRGDKMNTEAFF. CDR3 DNA sequence: TGTGCCAGCAGTTACCGTGGAGATAAAATGAACACTGAAGCTTTCTTT.

The genes are TRBV6-2 or TRBV6-3 and TRBJ1-5, with D hard to call. The CDR3 is made up of 14 amino acids. The V gene lost 2 bases and the J gene lost 4 bases, with 9 bases spanning the gap. From germline, CDR1 is MNHEY and CDR2 SVGEGT. Here the CDR3 DNA reads TGTGCCAGCAGTTACGTCGCGGGAAATCAGCCCCAGCATTTT. Protein product: CASSYVAGNQPQHF.

The V call is TRBV4-2, the J call TRBJ1-2, with D uncertain. V lost 6 bases and J 5 bases, leaving 16 bases between the germline ends. Germline V gene sequence: CDR1 LGHNA, CDR2 YNFKEQ. The CDR3 consists of 14 residues. The DNA for the CDR3 is TGTGCCAGCAGTCTACATGGGCAGAAGTATGGCTACACCTTC. Its protein is CASSLHGQKYGYTF.

The chain recombines TRBV6-5 with TRBJ2-7; D perhaps matches TRBD1 (6 bases). Germline CDR1 reads MNHEY; CDR2 reads SVGAGI. CDR3 length: 14 residues. With 7 bases removed from V and 6 bases from J, the gap between germline ends came to 19 bases. In DNA, the CDR3 is TGTGCCAGCAACTCAGGGGTCCTGAGGCCCGAGCAGTACTTC. Amino acid sequence: CASNSGVLRPEQYF.